This T cell receptor beta chain was captured by sequencing in a study of OX40 agonist ivuxolimab in advanced cancers. Germline loops: CDR1 DFQATT, CDR2 SNEGSKA (reference sequence). The CDR3 runs 10 residues. With 3 bases removed from V and 7 bases from J, the gap between germline ends came to 6 bases. This table comes from immunoSEQ multiplex PCR, and its TCRdb copy is limited to in-frame clones, with some not included. The data hold about 120,000 clones, with 75% to 90% observed a single time. The rearrangement uses TRBV20-1 and TRBJ2-5, with D uncertain. This clonotype was sampled from an adult with an advanced solid tumor such as melanoma, head and neck, liver or kidney cancer. The material sequenced was CD4+ or CD8+ T cells sorted from blood, taken in a trial of the OX40 agonist ivuxolimab. CDR3 bases: TGCAGTGCTAGGGAAGGGACCCAGTACTTC. Translating gives CSAREGTQYF.